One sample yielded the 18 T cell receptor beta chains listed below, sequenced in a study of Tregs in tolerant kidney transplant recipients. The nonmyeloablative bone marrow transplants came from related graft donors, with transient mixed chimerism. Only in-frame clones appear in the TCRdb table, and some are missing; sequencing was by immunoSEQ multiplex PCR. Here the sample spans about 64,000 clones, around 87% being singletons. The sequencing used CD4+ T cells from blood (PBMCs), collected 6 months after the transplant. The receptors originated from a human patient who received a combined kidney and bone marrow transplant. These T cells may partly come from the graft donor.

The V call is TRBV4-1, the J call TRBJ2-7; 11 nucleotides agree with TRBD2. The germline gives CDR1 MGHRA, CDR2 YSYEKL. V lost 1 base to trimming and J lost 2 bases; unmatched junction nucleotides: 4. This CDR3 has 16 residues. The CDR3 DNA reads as TGCGCCAGCAGCCAAGGGCTAGCGGGAGGACCCTACGAGCAGTACTTC. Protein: CASSQGLAGGPYEQYF.

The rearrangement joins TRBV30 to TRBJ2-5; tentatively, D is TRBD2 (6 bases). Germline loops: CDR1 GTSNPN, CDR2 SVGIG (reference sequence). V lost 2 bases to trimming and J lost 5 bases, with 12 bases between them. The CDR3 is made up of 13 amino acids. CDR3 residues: CAWSPTSRETQYF. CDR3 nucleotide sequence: TGTGCCTGGAGTCCTACTAGCAGGGAGACCCAGTACTTC. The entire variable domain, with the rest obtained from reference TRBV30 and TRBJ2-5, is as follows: SQTIHQWPATLVQPVGSPLSLECTVEGTSNPNLYWYRQAAGRGLQLLFYSVGIGQISSEVPQNLSASRPQDRQFILSSKKLLLSDSGFYLCAWSPTSRETQYFGPGTRLLVL.

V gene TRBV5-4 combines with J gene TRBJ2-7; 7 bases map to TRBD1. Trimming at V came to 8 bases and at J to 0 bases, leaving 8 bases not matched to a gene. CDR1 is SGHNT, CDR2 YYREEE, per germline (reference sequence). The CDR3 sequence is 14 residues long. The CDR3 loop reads CASRTGLSSYEQYF. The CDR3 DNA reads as TGTGCCAGTAGGACAGGCTTAAGCTCCTACGAGCAGTACTTC.

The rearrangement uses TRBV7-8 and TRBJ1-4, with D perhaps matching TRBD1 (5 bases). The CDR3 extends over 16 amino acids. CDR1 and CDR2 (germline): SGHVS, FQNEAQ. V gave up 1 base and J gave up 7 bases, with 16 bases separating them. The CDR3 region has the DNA TGTGCCAGCAGCTTAGTCCGCGGGGTCAGGGTTGAAAAACTGTTTTTT. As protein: CASSLVRGVRVEKLFF.

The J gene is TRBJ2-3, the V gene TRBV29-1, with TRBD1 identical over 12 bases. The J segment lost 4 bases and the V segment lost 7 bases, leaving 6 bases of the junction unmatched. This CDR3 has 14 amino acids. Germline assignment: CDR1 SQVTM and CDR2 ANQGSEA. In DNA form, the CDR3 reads TGCAGCGGATCCGGGACAGGGGGCGCAGATACGCAGTATTTT. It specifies CSGSGTGGADTQYF.

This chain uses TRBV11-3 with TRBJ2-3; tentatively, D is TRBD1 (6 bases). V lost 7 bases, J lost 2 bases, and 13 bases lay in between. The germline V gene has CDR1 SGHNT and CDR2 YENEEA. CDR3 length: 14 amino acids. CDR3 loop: CASTQGPATDTQYF. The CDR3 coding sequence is TGTGCCAGCACCCAGGGGCCAGCCACAGATACGCAGTATTTT.

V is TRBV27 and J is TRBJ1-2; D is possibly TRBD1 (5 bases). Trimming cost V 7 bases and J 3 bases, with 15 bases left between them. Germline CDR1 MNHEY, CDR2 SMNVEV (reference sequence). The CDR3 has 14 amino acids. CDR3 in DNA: TGTGCCAGCAAACGACGGCAGGGCGACTATGGCTACACCTTC. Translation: CASKRRQGDYGYTF.

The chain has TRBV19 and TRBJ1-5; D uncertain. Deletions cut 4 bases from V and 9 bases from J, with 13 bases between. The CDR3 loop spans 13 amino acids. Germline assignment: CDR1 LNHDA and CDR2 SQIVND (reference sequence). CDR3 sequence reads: CASSTPTPSPQHF. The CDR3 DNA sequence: TGTGCCAGTAGTACCCCGACTCCCTCGCCCCAGCATTTT.

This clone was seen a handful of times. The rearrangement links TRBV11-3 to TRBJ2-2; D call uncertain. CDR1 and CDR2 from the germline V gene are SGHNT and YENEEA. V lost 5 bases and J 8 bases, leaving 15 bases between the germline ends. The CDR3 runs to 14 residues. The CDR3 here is CASSRKATLGELFF. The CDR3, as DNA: TGTGCCAGCAGCAGAAAAGCTACCTTGGGGGAGCTGTTTTTT. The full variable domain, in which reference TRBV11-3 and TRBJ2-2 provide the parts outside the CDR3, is EAGVVQSPRYKIIEKKQPVAFWCNPISGHNTLYWYLQNLGQGPELLIRYENEEAVDDSQLPKDRFSAERLKGVDSTLKIQPAELGDSAVYLCASSRKATLGELFFGEGSRLTVL.

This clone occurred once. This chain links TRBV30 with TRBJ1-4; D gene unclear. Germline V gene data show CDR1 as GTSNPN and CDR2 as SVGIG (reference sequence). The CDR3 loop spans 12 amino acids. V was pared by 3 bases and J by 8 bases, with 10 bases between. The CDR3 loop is CAWRREGEKLFF. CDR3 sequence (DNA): TGTGCCTGGAGAAGGGAGGGCGAAAAACTGTTTTTT.

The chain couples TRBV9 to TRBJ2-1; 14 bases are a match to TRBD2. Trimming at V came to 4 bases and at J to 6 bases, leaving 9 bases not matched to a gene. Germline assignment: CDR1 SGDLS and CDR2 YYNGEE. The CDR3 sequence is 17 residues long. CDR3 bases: TGTGCCAGCAGCACCCGGACTAGCGGGGGGAAGTTCAATGAGCAGTTCTTC. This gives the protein CASSTRTSGGKFNEQFF.

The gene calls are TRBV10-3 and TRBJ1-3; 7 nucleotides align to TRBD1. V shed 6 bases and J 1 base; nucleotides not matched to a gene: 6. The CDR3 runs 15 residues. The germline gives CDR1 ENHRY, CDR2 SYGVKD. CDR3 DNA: TGTGCCATCAGGGAGGGGGCTGGGTCTGGAAACACCATATATTTT. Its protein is CAIREGAGSGNTIYF.

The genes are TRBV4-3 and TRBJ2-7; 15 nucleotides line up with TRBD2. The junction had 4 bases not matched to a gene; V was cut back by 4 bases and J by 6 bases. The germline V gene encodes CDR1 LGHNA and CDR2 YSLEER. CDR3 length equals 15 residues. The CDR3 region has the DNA TGCGCCAGCAGCCGGACTAGCGGGGGGGCGGGCGAGCAGTACTTC. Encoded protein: CASSRTSGGAGEQYF.

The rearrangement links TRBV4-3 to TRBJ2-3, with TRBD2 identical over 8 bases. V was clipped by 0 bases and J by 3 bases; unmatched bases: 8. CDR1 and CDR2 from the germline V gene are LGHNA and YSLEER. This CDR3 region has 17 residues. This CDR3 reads CASSQDSTGGFTDTQYF. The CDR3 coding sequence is TGCGCCAGCAGCCAAGATTCAACGGGAGGGTTTACAGATACGCAGTATTTT.

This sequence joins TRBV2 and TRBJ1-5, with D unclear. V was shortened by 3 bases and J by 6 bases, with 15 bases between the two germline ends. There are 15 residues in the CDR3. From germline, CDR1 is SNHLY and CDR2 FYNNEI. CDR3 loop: CASSDFGQTGQPQHF. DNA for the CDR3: TGTGCCAGCAGTGATTTTGGTCAGACTGGTCAGCCCCAGCATTTT.

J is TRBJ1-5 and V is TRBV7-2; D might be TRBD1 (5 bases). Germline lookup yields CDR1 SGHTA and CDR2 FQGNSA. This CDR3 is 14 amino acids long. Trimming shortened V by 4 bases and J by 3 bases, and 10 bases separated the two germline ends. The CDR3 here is CASSWDSFNQPQHF. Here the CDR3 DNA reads TGTGCCAGCAGCTGGGACTCCTTCAATCAGCCCCAGCATTTT. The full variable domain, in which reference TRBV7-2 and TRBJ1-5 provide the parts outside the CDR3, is GAGVSQSPSNKVTEKGKDVELRCDPISGHTALYWYRQSLGQGLEFLIYFQGNSAPDKSGLPSDRFSAERTGGSVSTLTIQRTQQEDSAVYLCASSWDSFNQPQHFGDGTRLSIL.

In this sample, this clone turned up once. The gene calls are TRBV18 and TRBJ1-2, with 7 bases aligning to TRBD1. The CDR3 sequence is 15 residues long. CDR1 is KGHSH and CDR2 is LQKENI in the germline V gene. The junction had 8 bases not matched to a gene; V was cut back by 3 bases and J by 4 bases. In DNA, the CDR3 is TGTGCCAGCTCACCGCAATTGGGACAGCGCTATGGCTACACCTTC. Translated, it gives CASSPQLGQRYGYTF.

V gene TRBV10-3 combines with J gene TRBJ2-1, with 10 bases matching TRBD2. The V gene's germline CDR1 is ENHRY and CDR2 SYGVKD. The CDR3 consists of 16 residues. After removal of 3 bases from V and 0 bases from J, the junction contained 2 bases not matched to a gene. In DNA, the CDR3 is TGTGCCATCAGTGATCTAGCGGGAGTCTCCTACAATGAGCAGTTCTTC. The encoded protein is CAISDLAGVSYNEQFF.